This TCR beta chain was documented in a study of T cells in Graves' hyperthyroidism and ophthalmopathy. Amplification of TCR beta CDR3 regions used RNA as the template. TCR CDR3 underwent first-round RT-PCR with the HTBI primer set. Each CDR3 protein is one row after TCRdb ran MiXCR on the multiplex PCR reads. The repertoire holds approximately 210,000 distinct CDR3 sequences, with roughly a sixth as singletons. This clonotype was counted at least ten times. The V end was cut by 8 bases, the J end by 2 bases, with 9 bases between. The CDR3 runs 13 residues. Germline CDR1 and CDR2: MDHEN and SYDVKM. Sequencing was carried out using blood. The V gene is TRBV28, the J gene TRBJ2-2; no definite D call. The clonotype was recovered from a middle-aged man with Graves' hyperthyroidism. Here the CDR3 reads CASYEINTGELFF. CDR3 DNA sequence: TGTGCCAGCTACGAGATAAACACCGGGGAGCTGTTTTTT.